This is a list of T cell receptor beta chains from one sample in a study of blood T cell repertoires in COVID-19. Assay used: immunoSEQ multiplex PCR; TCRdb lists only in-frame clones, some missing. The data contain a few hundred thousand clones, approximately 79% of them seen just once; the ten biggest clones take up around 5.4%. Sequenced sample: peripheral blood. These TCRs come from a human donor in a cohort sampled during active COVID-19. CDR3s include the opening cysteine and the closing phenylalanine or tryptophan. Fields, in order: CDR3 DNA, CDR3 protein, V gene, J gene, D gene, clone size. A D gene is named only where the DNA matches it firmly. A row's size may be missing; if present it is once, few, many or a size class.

TGTGCCAGCAGCCAAGATACCCCAACTCTTGGCTACACCTTC	CASSQDTPTLGYTF	TRBV3-1/TRBV3-2	TRBJ1-2	-	-
TGTGCCAGCATTGGCGGGAGGGCGGGAGAGACCCAGTACTTC	CASIGGRAGETQYF	TRBV2	TRBJ2-5	TRBD2	-
TGTGCCAGCAGCTTGGAGTTTGCGTCAGATACGCAGTATTTT	CASSLEFASDTQYF	TRBV5-5	TRBJ2-3	-	-
TGTGCCAGCAGTTACAACGACAGGGGGGGAAAACTGTTTTTT	CASSYNDRGGKLFF	TRBV6-5	TRBJ1-4	TRBD1	-
TGTGCCAGCTCACCCGCTGGGGGGAGGAATCAGCCCCAGCATTTT	CASSPAGGRNQPQHF	TRBV18	TRBJ1-5	-	-
TGTGCCAGCAGTTCGAACGGGGGGAACTATGGCTACACCTTC	CASSSNGGNYGYTF	TRBV27	TRBJ1-2	-	few
TGTGCCTGGAGTGTACGGTCTGCTAGCAATCAGCCCCAGCATTTT	CAWSVRSASNQPQHF	TRBV30	TRBJ1-5	-	-
TGTGCCTGGAGTAGGGGACAGCGGGACACTGAAGCTTTCTTT	CAWSRGQRDTEAFF	TRBV30	TRBJ1-1	TRBD1	-
TGTGCCAGCTCACGACAGGGGACGGGGAGCAATCAGCCCCAGCATTTT	CASSRQGTGSNQPQHF	TRBV18	TRBJ1-5	TRBD1	-
TGCGCCAGCAGCTTGGAGGCAGGGGTCTACAATGAGCAGTTCTTC	CASSLEAGVYNEQFF	TRBV5-1	TRBJ2-1	-	once
TGTGCCAGCAGCGCCCAGGTGGGGACACACACCGGGGAGCTGTTTTTT	CASSAQVGTHTGELFF	TRBV9	TRBJ2-2	-	-
TGCGCCAGCAGCGCTAGCGGGAGGGCCTACGAGCAGTACTTC	CASSASGRAYEQYF	TRBV5-1	TRBJ2-7	TRBD2	once
TGTGCCAGCAGCTTCCTAGCGTTGGTGTACAATGAGCAGTTCTTC	CASSFLALVYNEQFF	TRBV7-9	TRBJ2-1	-	-
TGTGCCAGCAGTCGCGGGACTACTACTTACGAGCAGTACTTC	CASSRGTTTYEQYF	TRBV11-1	TRBJ2-7	TRBD2	-